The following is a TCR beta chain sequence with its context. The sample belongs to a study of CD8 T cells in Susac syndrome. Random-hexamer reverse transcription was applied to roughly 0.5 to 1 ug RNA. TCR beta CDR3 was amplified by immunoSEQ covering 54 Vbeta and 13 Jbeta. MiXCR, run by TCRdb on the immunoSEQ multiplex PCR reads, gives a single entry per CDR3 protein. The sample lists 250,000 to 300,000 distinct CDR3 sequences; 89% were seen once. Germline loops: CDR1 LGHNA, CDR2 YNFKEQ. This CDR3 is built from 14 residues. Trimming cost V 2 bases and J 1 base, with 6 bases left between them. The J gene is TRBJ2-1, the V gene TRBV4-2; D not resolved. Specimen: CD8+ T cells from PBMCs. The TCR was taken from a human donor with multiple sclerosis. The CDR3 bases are TGTGCCAGCAGCCAAATTAGTTCCTACAATGAGCAGTTCTTC. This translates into CASSQISSYNEQFF.